This TCR beta chain was recovered during a study of chemoradiotherapy in HPV16-positive cancers. Study-level background: Functional T-cell assays on a couple of HPV16-positive patients' cells defined candidate HPV-specific clones and common TCR motifs. The study's findings and limits: Only two HPV16-positive patients supplied the functional HPV-specificity definition. Candidate HPV-specific clones and E7-related TCR motifs grew in tumor during treatment.

Here immunoSEQ multiplex PCR was the method, and the copy in TCRdb shows in-frame clones only, minus some. The table lists approximately 540 clones, 88% of them singletons. CDR3 length: 13 amino acids. Germline CDR1 SGHRS, CDR2 YFSETQ. V lost 3 bases, J lost 3 bases, and 2 bases stayed unmatched. To note about this clone: The antigen is not known.

This sequence joins TRBV5-1 and TRBJ2-5, with 7 bases matching TRBD2. The TCR was taken from a human donor with HPV-associated anogenital cancer. The specimen was tumor tissue, collected from a patient who underwent chemoradiotherapy. The CDR3 here is CASSSLAKETQYF. The CDR3, as DNA: TGCGCCAGCAGCTCACTAGCGAAAGAGACCCAGTACTTC.